Shown below are 16 T cell receptor beta chains from a single sample sequenced in a study of cytotoxic CD8 clonotypes in ibrutinib-treated CLL. This table comes from immunoSEQ multiplex PCR, and its TCRdb copy is limited to in-frame clones, with some not included. This table has 50,000 to 60,000 clones, approximately 82% appearing once. The sample was PBMCs, taken after 24 months of ibrutinib treatment. Every receptor here comes from a human donor with chronic lymphocytic leukemia.

The CDR3 coding sequence is TGTGCCAGCAGCACCCCAACTAGATCTAGCACAGATACGCAGTATTTT. Its translation is CASSTPTRSSTDTQYF. The chain employs TRBV5-8 and TRBJ2-3; weak D call: TRBD2 (5 bases). Germline-derived CDR1 and CDR2 are SGHTS and YDEGEE. The ends were cut back, 4 bases at V and 0 bases at J, with 15 bases in the middle. CDR3 length equals 16 residues.

V and J are TRBV5-1 and TRBJ2-3; TRBD2 agrees at 13 bases. CDR3 length equals 17 residues. J gave up 6 bases and V 2 bases, and 9 bases lay outside the gene matches. Germline CDR1 SGHRS, CDR2 YFSETQ. This CDR3 is CASSLRTSGGEGDTQYF. For the CDR3, the DNA is TGCGCCAGCAGCTTACGGACTAGCGGGGGCGAGGGGGATACGCAGTATTTT.

This CDR3 is CASSWAGQGAQETQYF. The CDR3 bases are TGCGCCAGCAGCTGGGCGGGACAGGGGGCACAAGAGACCCAGTACTTC. The chain uses TRBV5-1 and TRBJ2-5; 12 bases fit TRBD1. This CDR3 comprises 16 residues. V gave up 3 bases and J gave up 2 bases; unmatched junction bases: 5. Germline V gene data show CDR1 as SGHRS and CDR2 as YFSETQ.

V and J are TRBV25-1 and TRBJ2-2, with 9 bases fitting TRBD2. J was trimmed by 7 bases and V by 4 bases; bases with no gene match: 7. CDR1 and CDR2 from the germline V gene are MGHDK and SYGVNS. The CDR3 contains 15 residues. CDR3 protein: CASSVETSGLGELFF. The CDR3 DNA reads TGTGCCAGCAGTGTTGAGACTAGCGGTCTCGGGGAGCTGTTTTTT.

The V and J genes are TRBV19 and TRBJ2-2, with 8 bases lining up with TRBD2. The CDR3 consists of 18 residues. V was pared by 2 bases and J by 0 bases, with 8 bases of the junction left unmatched. CDR1 and CDR2 (germline): LNHDA, SQIVND (reference sequence). The CDR3 protein is CASSIILFSGANTGELFF. The CDR3 DNA reads TGTGCCAGTAGTATAATCCTTTTTAGCGGGGCGAACACCGGGGAGCTGTTTTTT.

The chain carries TRBV27 and TRBJ2-1, with TRBD2 matching over 14 bases. V was pared by 5 bases and J by 9 bases, with 6 bases of the junction left unmatched. The CDR3 runs 15 residues. Germline CDR1 and CDR2: MNHEY and SMNVEV (reference sequence). The CDR3 DNA is TGTGCCAGCAGTACTCCGGGACTAGCGGGAGTTGAGCAGTTCTTC. Its translation: CASSTPGLAGVEQFF.

The J gene is TRBJ1-2, the V gene TRBV7-2; D may be TRBD1 (5 bases). Germline CDR1 is SGHTA and CDR2 is FQGNSA. The V and J ends lost 1 base and 6 bases respectively, with 12 bases between them. The CDR3 loop spans 14 amino acids. The CDR3 nucleotides read TGTGCCAGCAGCTTAGATTCAGGGAGGAATGGCTACACCTTC. This translates into CASSLDSGRNGYTF.

Of note for this clone: Other nucleotide sequences from this sample produce the same CDR3. The chain recombines TRBV30 with TRBJ2-6, with unresolved D. CDR1 GTSNPN and CDR2 SVGIG come from the germline V gene (reference sequence). This CDR3 has 15 residues. Trimming shortened V by 2 bases and J by 4 bases, and 12 bases separated the two germline ends. Here the CDR3 reads CAWSSIGRGANVLTF. The DNA for the CDR3 is TGTGCCTGGAGTTCCATCGGGCGGGGGGCCAACGTCCTGACTTTC. Combining the CDR3 with reference TRBV30 and TRBJ2-6 gives the whole variable domain SQTIHQWPATLVQPVGSPLSLECTVEGTSNPNLYWYRQAAGRGLQLLFYSVGIGQISSEVPQNLSASRPQDRQFILSSKKLLLSDSGFYLCAWSSIGRGANVLTFGAGSRLTVL.

This clone was found once. The CDR3 coding sequence is TGTGCCAGCAGTGACAGGGAGACTAGTTCACCCCTCCACTTT. Translated: CASSDRETSSPLHF. This chain connects TRBV6-1 to TRBJ1-6; TRBD1 might be the D (5 bases). Germline V gives CDR1 MNHNS, CDR2 SASEGT. V dropped 3 bases and J dropped 9 bases, with 12 bases sitting between them. The CDR3 has 14 residues.

For this clone: Distinct nucleotide sequences in the sample also encode this CDR3. This chain joins TRBV5-1 and TRBJ1-3, with D uncertain. Germline V CDR1 and CDR2: SGHRS, YFSETQ. Trimming cost V 8 bases and J 2 bases, with 17 bases left between them. CDR3 size: 15 residues. The CDR3 region has the DNA TGCGCCAGTCCCTCGACCCCCAGCCCTGGAAACACCATATATTTT. Amino acid sequence: CASPSTPSPGNTIYF. The complete variable domain, with remaining parts taken from reference TRBV5-1 and TRBJ1-3, reads KAGVTQTPRYLIKTRGQQVTLSCSPISGHRSVSWYQQTPGQGLQFLFEYFSETQRNKGNFPGRFSGRQFSNSRSEMNVSTLELGDSALYLCASPSTPSPGNTIYFGEGSWLTVV.

The chain has TRBV20-1 and TRBJ2-3; D unresolved. Trimming stripped 5 bases from V and 7 bases from J, with 10 bases between. The length of the CDR3 is 11 residues. Germline-derived CDR1 and CDR2 are DFQATT and SNEGSKA (reference sequence). CDR3 bases: TGCAGTGCTCCCGGGTTAAATACGCAGTATTTT. Translation gives CSAPGLNTQYF.

The CDR3, as DNA: TGTGCCAGCAGCTTATCAGGGGGAAATCAGCCCCAGCATTTT. It translates to CASSLSGGNQPQHF. This sequence joins TRBV7-3 and TRBJ1-5, with 7 positions matching TRBD1. V shed 2 bases, J shed 4 bases, and the junction held 2 bases outside the gene matches. CDR3 length: 14 residues. The germline CDR1 and CDR2 sequences are SGHTA and FQGTGA.

This clone was detected only a few times. Other DNA sequences in this sample translate to the same CDR3. The chain combines TRBV4-3 with TRBJ2-7, with D possibly being TRBD2 (6 bases). Trimming removed 1 base at V and 3 bases at J, with 13 bases between. This CDR3 comprises 15 residues. Germline lookup yields CDR1 LGHNA and CDR2 YSLEER. The chain's CDR3 is CASSQAGDLSYEQYF. The CDR3 nucleotides read TGCGCCAGCAGCCAAGCGGGGGACCTAAGCTACGAGCAGTACTTC.

The V gene is TRBV7-9, the J gene TRBJ1-5, with TRBD1 matching 8 bases. The CDR3 has 18 residues. Germline V gene lookup returns CDR1 SEHNR and CDR2 FQNEAQ (reference sequence). Trimming at V came to 3 bases and at J to 2 bases, leaving 12 bases not matched to a gene. The CDR3 DNA sequence: TGTGCCAGCAGCTTTATAGGGACAGGTAAAGTCGGCAATCAGCCCCAGCATTTT. This gives the protein CASSFIGTGKVGNQPQHF. The whole variable domain, remainder taken from reference TRBV7-9 and TRBJ1-5, is DTGVSQNPRHKITKRGQNVTFRCDPISEHNRLYWYRQTLGQGPEFLTYFQNEAQLEKSRLLSDRFSAERPKGSFSTLEIQRTEQGDSAMYLCASSFIGTGKVGNQPQHFGDGTRLSIL.

The V call is TRBV7-2, the J call TRBJ2-3; perhaps TRBD1 as D (6 bases). Germline V lookup: CDR1 SGHTA, CDR2 FQGNSA. Trimming stripped 5 bases from V and 1 base from J, with 13 bases between. CDR3 length equals 15 residues. The CDR3 spells CASSQDRRRTDTQYF. In DNA, the CDR3 is TGTGCCAGCAGCCAGGACAGACGACGCACAGATACGCAGTATTTT.

This clone was recorded once. The chain combines TRBV15 with TRBJ2-3, with D possibly TRBD2 on 5 matching bases. The CDR3 spans 16 residues. V was trimmed by 0 bases and J by 0 bases, leaving 10 bases between them. Germline values: CDR1 LNHNV, CDR2 YYDKDF (reference sequence). The CDR3 DNA follows: TGTGCCACCAGCAGAGAGAGGAGGATTAGCACAGATACGCAGTATTTT. Its translation: CATSRERRISTDTQYF.